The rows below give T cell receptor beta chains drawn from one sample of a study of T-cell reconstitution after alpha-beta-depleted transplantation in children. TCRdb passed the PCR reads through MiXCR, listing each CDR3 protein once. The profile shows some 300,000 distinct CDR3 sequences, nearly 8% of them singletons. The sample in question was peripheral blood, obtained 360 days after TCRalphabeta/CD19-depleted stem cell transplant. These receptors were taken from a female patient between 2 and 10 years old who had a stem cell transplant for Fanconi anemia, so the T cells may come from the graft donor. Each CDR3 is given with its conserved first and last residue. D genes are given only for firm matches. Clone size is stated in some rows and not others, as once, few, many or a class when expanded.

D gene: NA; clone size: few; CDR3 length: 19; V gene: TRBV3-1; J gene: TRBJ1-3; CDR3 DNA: TGTGCCAGCAGCCTGGCAAATTCCCCTGGACGATACTCTGGAAACACCATATATTTT; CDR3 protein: CASSLANSPGRYSGNTIYF
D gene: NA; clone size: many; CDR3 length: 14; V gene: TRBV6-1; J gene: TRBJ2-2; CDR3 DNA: TGTGCCAGCAGTGGACAGCACGGGACCGGGGAGCTGTTTTTT; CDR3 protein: CASSGQHGTGELFF
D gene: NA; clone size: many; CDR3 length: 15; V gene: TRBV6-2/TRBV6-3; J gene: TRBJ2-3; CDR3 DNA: TGTGCCAGCAGTTACTCGATCCTTAACACAGATACGCAGTATTTT; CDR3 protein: CASSYSILNTDTQYF
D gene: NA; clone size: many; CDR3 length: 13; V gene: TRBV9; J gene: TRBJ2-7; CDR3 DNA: TGTGCCAGCAGCGTAGGGGGGGAATACGAGCAGTACTTC; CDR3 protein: CASSVGGEYEQYF
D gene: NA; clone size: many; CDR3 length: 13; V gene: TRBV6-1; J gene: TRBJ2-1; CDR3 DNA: TGTGCCAGCATGTGGGGCTATTACAATGAGCAGTTCTTC; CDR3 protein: CASMWGYYNEQFF
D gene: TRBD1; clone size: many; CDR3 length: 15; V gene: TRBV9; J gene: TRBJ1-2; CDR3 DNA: TGTGCCAGCAGCCCCCGGGTGCAGGGGGACTATGGCTACACCTTC; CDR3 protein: CASSPRVQGDYGYTF
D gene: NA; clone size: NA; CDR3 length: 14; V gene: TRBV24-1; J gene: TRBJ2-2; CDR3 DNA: TGTGCCACCAGTGTGGAGGGCGGCACCGGGGAGCTGTTTTTT; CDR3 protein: CATSVEGGTGELFF
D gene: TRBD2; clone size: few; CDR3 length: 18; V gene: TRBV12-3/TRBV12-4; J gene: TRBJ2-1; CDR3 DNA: TGTGCCATCAGTCCCGGGACTAGCGGGAGGGGCTCCTACAATGAGCAGTTCTTC; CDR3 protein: CAISPGTSGRGSYNEQFF
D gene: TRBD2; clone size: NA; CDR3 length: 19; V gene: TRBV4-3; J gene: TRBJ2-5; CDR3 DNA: TGCGCCAGCAGCGAAATCGCAGGGATACAGCGGGATCATCGAGAGACCCAGTACTTC; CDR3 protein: CASSEIAGIQRDHRETQYF
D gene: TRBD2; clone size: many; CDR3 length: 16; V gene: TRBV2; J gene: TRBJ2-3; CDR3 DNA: TGTGCCAGCAGTCTAGCGGAGGGGAATCCGACAGATACGCAGTATTTT; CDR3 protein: CASSLAEGNPTDTQYF
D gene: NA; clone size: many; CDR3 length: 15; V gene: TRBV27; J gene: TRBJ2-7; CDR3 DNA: TGTGCCAGCAGTCGGGGCGGGACTCTCGAGGGTGAGCAGTACTTC; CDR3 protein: CASSRGGTLEGEQYF
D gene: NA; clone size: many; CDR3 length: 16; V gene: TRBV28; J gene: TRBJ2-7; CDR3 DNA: TGTGCCAGCAGTCACCAACAGGTCTTTGGCTCATACGAGCAGTACTTC; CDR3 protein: CASSHQQVFGSYEQYF
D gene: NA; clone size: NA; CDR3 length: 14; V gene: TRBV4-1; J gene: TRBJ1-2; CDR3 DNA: TGCGCCAGCAGCCAAGAAACGGACAGCCTCGGCTACACCTTC; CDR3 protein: CASSQETDSLGYTF
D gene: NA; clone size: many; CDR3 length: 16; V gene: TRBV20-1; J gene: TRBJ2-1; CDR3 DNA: TGCAGTGCTAGAGCCCCCCCCTGGAGCTCCTACAATGAGCAGTTCTTC; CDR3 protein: CSARAPPWSSYNEQFF
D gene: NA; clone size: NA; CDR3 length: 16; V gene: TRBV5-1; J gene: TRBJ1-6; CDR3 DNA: TGCGCCAGCAGAACCAGGGCGGGTGAATATAATTCACCCCTCCACTTT; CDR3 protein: CASRTRAGEYNSPLHF
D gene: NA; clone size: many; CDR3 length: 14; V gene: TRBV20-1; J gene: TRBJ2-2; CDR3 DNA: TGCAGTGCTAGTGACAGTCAGAACACCGGGGAGCTGTTTTTT; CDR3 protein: CSASDSQNTGELFF
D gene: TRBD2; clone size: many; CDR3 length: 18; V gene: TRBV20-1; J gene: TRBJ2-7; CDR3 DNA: TGCAGTGCTAGAGATCAGTCTAGCGGGAGAGGATACGGGAACGAGCAGTACTTC; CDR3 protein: CSARDQSSGRGYGNEQYF